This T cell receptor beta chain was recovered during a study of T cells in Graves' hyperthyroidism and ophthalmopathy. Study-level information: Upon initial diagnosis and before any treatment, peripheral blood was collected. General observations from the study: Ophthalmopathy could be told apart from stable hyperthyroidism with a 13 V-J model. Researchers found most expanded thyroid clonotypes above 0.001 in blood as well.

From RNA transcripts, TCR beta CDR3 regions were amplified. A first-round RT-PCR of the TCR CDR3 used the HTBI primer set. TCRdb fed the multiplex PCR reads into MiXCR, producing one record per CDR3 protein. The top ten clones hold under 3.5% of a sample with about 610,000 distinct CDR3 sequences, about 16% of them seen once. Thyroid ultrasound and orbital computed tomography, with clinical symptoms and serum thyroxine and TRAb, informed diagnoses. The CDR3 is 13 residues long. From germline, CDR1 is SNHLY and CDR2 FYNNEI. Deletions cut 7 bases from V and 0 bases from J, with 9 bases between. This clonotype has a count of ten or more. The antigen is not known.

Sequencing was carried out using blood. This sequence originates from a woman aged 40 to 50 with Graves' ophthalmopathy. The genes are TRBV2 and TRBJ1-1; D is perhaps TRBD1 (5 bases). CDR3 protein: CASTMGVNTEAFF. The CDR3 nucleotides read TGTGCCAGCACCATGGGGGTGAACACTGAAGCTTTCTTT. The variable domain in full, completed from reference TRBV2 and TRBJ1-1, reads EPEVTQTPSHQVTQMGQEVILRCVPISNHLYFYWYRQILGQKVEFLVSFYNNEISEKSEIFDDQFSVERPDGSNFTLKIRSTKLEDSAMYFCASTMGVNTEAFFGQGTRLTVV.